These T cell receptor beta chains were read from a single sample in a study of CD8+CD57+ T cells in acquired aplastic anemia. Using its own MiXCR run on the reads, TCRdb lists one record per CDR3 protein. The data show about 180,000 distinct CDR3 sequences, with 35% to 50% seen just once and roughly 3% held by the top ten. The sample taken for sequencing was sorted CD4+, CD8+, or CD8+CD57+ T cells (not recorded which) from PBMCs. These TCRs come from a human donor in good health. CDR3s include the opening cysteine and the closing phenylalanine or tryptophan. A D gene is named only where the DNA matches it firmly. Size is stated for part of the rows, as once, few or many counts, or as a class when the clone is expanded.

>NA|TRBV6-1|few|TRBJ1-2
CASSEMGSYGYTF
TGTGCCAGCAGCGAAATGGGGTCCTATGGCTACACCTTC
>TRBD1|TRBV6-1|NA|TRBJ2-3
CASKRDRAGADTQYF
TGTGCCAGCAAACGAGACAGGGCAGGTGCAGATACGCAGTATTTT
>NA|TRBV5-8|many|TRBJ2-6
CASSYKSVSGANVLTF
TGTGCCAGCAGCTACAAAAGCGTCTCTGGGGCCAACGTCCTGACTTTC
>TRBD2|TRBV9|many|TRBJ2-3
CASSVGSGSGVDTQYF
TGTGCCAGCAGCGTGGGTAGCGGGAGTGGGGTGGATACGCAGTATTTT
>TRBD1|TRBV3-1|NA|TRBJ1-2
CASSQDPGGGDGYTF
TGTGCCAGCAGCCAAGATCCGGGAGGGGGCGATGGCTACACCTTC
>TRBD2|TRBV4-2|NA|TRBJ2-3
CASSRTRLADGTDTQYF
TGTGCCAGCAGCCGAACCAGACTAGCTGACGGCACAGATACGCAGTATTTT
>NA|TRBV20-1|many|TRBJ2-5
CSAKRAGETQYF
TGCAGTGCTAAAAGAGCGGGAGAGACCCAGTACTTC
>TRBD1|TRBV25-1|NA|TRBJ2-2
CASSELGTGNTGELFF
TGTGCCAGCAGTGAGTTGGGGACAGGGAACACCGGGGAGCTGTTTTTT
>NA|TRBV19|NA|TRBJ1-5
CASSPRNQPQHF
TGTGCCAGTAGTCCACGCAATCAGCCCCAGCATTTT
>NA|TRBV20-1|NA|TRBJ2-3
CSAIFKGTQYF
TGCAGTGCTATCTTTAAGGGTACGCAGTATTTT
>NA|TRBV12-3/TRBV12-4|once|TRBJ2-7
CASSSQEENYEQYF
TGTGCCAGCAGTTCTCAGGAGGAGAACTACGAGCAGTACTTC
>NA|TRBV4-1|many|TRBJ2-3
CASSPSVAEDTQYF
TGCGCCAGCAGCCCTTCGGTAGCGGAAGATACGCAGTATTTT
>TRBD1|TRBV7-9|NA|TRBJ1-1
CASSFRGGAFF
TGTGCCAGCAGCTTCAGGGGGGGCGCTTTCTTT
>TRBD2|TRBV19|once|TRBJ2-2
CASRPGGSGGGELFF
TGTGCCAGTAGACCCGGCGGGAGCGGGGGCGGGGAGCTGTTTTTT
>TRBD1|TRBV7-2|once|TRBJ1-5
CASSSRTGQGQPQHF
TGTGCCAGCAGCAGCAGGACAGGGCAGGGCCAGCCCCAGCATTTT
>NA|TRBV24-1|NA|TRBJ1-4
CATQRDTNEKLFF
TGTGCCACGCAACGGGACACAAATGAAAAACTGTTTTTT
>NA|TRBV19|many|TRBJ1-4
CASSPYRNEKLFF
TGTGCCAGTAGTCCCTACCGTAATGAAAAACTGTTTTTT
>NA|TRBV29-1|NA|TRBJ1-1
CSAYGEGYGTEAFF
TGCAGCGCCTATGGGGAGGGGTATGGCACTGAAGCTTTCTTT
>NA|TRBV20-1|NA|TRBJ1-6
CSARASARSPLHF
TGCAGTGCTAGAGCCTCGGCGAGATCACCCCTCCACTTT
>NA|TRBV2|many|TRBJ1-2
CASIFPQDSIYGYTF
TGTGCCAGCATTTTCCCACAGGACAGTATCTATGGCTACACCTTC
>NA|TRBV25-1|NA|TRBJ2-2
CASKPMTQGCANTGELFF
TGTGCCAGCAAACCGATGACCCAGGGCTGTGCGAACACCGGGGAGCTGTTTTTT
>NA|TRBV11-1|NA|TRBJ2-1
CASSLAWGGDEQFF
TGTGCCAGCAGCTTAGCGTGGGGAGGCGATGAGCAGTTCTTC
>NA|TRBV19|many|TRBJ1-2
CASSRIGDGYTF
TGTGCCAGTAGTAGAATAGGGGACGGCTACACCTTC
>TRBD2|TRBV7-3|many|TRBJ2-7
CASSFGTSGGEQYF
TGTGCCAGCAGCTTCGGGACTAGTGGGGGCGAGCAGTACTTC
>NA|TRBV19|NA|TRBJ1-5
CASSIWGDQPQHF
TGTGCCAGTAGTATCTGGGGAGATCAGCCCCAGCATTTT
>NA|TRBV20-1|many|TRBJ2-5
CSAEPRETQYF
TGCAGTGCCGAGCCCAGAGAGACCCAGTACTTC
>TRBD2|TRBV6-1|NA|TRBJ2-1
CASILSGRGEQFF
TGTGCCAGCATCCTTAGCGGGAGAGGCGAGCAGTTCTTC
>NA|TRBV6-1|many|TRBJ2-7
CASRPSPLAAFTYEQYF
TGTGCCAGCAGACCCTCACCCCTCGCGGCCTTCACCTACGAGCAGTACTTC
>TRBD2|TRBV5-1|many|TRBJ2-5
CASSPRDYKETQYF
TGCGCCAGCAGCCCCCGGGACTACAAAGAGACCCAGTACTTC
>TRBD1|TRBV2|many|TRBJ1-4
CASRSTPDRDEKLFF
TGTGCCAGCAGGTCTACACCGGACAGGGATGAAAAACTGTTCTTT
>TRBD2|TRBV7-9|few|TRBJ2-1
CASSYSGSRVYNEQFF
TGTGCCAGCAGTTATAGCGGGAGTAGGGTCTACAATGAGCAGTTCTTC
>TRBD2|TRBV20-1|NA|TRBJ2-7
CSARPLAGPYEQYF
TGCAGTGCTAGACCTCTAGCGGGACCCTACGAGCAGTACTTC
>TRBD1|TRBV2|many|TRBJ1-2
CASKLRGLSYGYTF
TGTGCCAGCAAGCTCAGGGGGCTGAGCTATGGCTACACCTTC
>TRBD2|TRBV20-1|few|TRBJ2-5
CSASRLAEKETQYF
TGCAGTGCTAGTAGACTAGCGGAAAAAGAGACCCAGTACTTC
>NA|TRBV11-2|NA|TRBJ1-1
CASSFGDTEAFF
TGTGCCAGCAGCTTCGGGGACACTGAAGCTTTCTTT
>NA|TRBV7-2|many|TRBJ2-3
CASSLSYYTDTQYF
TGTGCCAGCAGCTTAAGCTATTACACAGATACGCAGTATTTT